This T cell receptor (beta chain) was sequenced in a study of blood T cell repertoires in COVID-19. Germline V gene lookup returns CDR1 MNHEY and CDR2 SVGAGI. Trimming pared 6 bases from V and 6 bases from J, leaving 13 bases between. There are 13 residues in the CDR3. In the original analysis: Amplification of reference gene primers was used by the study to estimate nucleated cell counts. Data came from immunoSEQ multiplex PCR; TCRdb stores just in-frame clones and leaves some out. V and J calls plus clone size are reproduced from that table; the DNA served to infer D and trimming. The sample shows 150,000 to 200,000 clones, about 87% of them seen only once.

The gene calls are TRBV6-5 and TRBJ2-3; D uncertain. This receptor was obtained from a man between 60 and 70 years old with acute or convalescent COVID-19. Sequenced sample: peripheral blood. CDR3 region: CASSLRFGDTQYF. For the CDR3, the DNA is TGTGCCAGCAGCCTTAGATTCGGGGATACGCAGTATTTT.